These 8 T cell receptor beta chains share one sample of origin, sequenced in a study of blood T cell repertoires in COVID-19 (dated by TCRdb to the early 2020s). Receptor amplification or capture employed the immunoSEQ multiplex PCR assay. Imported from immuneACCESS, the table was reduced by TCRdb to in-frame sequences with V and J called. These copies leave out some clones; in studies compared against another copy, an unresolved V gene accounts for under half, and the cause of the remainder is not known. For this sample the table gives about 72,000 clones, of which more than 75% were detected only once. The top ten clonotypes cover about 17% of the sample. Source material: peripheral blood. The receptors were sampled from a human donor in a cohort sampled during active COVID-19.

The rearrangement links TRBV5-1 to TRBJ1-6; TRBD1 matches 12 bases. There are 15 residues in the CDR3. Germline assignment: CDR1 SGHRS and CDR2 YFSETQ. The trim removed 5 bases at V and 7 bases at J, leaving 4 bases unmatched. CDR3 region: CASRYGTGGNSPLHF. CDR3 nucleotide sequence: TGCGCCAGCAGATACGGGACAGGGGGCAATTCACCCCTCCACTTT.

V is TRBV2 and J is TRBJ1-1, with TRBD1 matching 11 bases. This CDR3 is 14 amino acids long. Germline-derived CDR1 and CDR2 are SNHLY and FYNNEI. V shed 6 bases, J shed 4 bases, and the junction held 4 bases outside the gene matches. The DNA of the CDR3 is TGTGCCAGCAGGTCGGGACAGGGGGGCACTGAAGCTTTCTTT. The encoded protein is CASRSGQGGTEAFF.

The chain carries TRBV5-4 and TRBJ2-3; TRBD2 matches 8 bases. CDR3 length: 15 residues. V lost 1 base, J lost 1 base, and 2 bases stayed unmatched. Germline V gene lookup returns CDR1 SGHNT and CDR2 YYREEE (reference sequence). CDR3 region: CASSLFSGGTDTQYF. The CDR3 DNA sequence: TGTGCCAGCAGCTTGTTTAGCGGGGGCACAGATACGCAGTATTTT.

Concerning this clone itself: Other DNA variants within this sample encode the same CDR3. The rearrangement joins TRBV6-1 to TRBJ1-2; 9 bases fit TRBD1. The CDR3 length is 17 residues. Germline V CDR1 and CDR2: MNHNS, SASEGT. V was clipped by 4 bases and J by 0 bases; unmatched bases: 9. CDR3 DNA sequence: TGTGCCAGCAGTGCTGCTACAGGGGGCAGGGCTAACTATGGCTACACCTTC. Translated: CASSAATGGRANYGYTF.

J is TRBJ2-7 and V is TRBV11-3; D is perhaps TRBD1 (6 bases). The CDR3 has 14 residues. The V gene's germline CDR1 is SGHNT and CDR2 YENEEA. Trimming removed 5 bases at V and 6 bases at J, with 17 bases between. CDR3 nucleotides: TGTGCCAGCAGCCCTATGCTGGGGGCGAGCGAGCAGTACTTC. Encoded protein: CASSPMLGASEQYF.

This clone was recorded only once. J is TRBJ1-6 and V is TRBV5-4; unclear D gene. Trimming pared 3 bases from V and 7 bases from J, leaving 11 bases between. This CDR3 spans 14 amino acids. Per germline, CDR1 SGHNT and CDR2 YYREEE (reference sequence). CDR3 nucleotide sequence: TGTGCCAGCAGCTCACTTAATACCAATTCACCCCTCCACTTT. This translates into CASSSLNTNSPLHF.

The table lists this clone with a few counts. The chain recombines TRBV5-4 with TRBJ2-7, with 9 bases fitting TRBD1. V lost 4 bases to trimming and J lost 6 bases; unmatched junction nucleotides: 14. Germline V gene data show CDR1 as SGHNT and CDR2 as YYREEE (reference sequence). The CDR3 has 16 amino acids. The DNA of the CDR3 is TGTGCCAGCAGCAAGGACTCCTGGACAGGGGCGGTCGAGCAGTACTTC. Protein sequence: CASSKDSWTGAVEQYF.

V usage is TRBV7-9 and J usage is TRBJ1-4, with D perhaps matching TRBD1 (6 bases). Trimming removed 2 bases from V and 6 bases from J, with 10 bases in between. The CDR3 sequence is 14 residues long. Germline V CDR1 and CDR2: SEHNR, FQNEAQ (reference sequence). CDR3 loop: CASSLKGGDEKLFF. The DNA of the CDR3 is TGTGCCAGCAGCTTAAAAGGGGGAGATGAAAAACTGTTTTTT.